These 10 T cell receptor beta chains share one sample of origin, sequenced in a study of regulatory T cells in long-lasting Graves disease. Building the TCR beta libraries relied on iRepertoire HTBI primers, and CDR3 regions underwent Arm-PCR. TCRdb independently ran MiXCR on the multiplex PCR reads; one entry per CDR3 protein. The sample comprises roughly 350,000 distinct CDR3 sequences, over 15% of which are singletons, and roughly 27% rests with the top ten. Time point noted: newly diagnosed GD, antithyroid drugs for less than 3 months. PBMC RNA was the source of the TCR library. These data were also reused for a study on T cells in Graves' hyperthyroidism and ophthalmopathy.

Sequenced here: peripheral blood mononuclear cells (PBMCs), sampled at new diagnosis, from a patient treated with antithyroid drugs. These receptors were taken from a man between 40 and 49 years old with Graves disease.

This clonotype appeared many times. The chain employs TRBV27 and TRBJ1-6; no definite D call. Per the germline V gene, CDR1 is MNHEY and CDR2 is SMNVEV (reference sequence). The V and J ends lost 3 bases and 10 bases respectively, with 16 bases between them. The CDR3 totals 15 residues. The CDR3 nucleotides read TGTGCCAGCAGTTTGAACCAGCCTCGGGTCTCACCCCTCCACTTT. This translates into CASSLNQPRVSPLHF.

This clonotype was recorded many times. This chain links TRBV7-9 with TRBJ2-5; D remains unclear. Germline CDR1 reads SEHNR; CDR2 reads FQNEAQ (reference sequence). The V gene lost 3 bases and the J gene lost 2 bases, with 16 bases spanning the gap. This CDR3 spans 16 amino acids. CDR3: CASSFFFGAAQETQYF. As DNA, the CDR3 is TGTGCCAGCAGCTTCTTCTTCGGTGCAGCTCAAGAGACCCAGTACTTC.

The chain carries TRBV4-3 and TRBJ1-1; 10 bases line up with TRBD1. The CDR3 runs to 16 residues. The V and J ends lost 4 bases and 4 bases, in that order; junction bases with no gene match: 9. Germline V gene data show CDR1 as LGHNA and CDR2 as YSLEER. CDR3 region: CASSPGTGAVGTEAFF. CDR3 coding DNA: TGCGCCAGCAGCCCCGGGACAGGGGCAGTGGGCACTGAAGCTTTCTTT.

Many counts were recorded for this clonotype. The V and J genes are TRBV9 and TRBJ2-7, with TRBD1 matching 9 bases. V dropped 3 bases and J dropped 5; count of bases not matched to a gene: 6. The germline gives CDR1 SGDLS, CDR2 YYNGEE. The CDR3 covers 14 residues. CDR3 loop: CASSDDRGGNEQYF. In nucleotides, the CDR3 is TGTGCCAGCAGCGACGACAGGGGGGGAAACGAGCAGTACTTC.

The CDR3 nucleotides read TGCGCCAGCAGCAGTCACTCCGGGGGCACAGATACGCAGTATTTT. It yields the protein CASSSHSGGTDTQYF. J is TRBJ2-3 and V is TRBV5-1; weak D call: TRBD2 (5 bases). Germline V CDR1 and CDR2: SGHRS, YFSETQ. Trimming took 4 bases from V and 1 from J, leaving 13 bases between them. This CDR3 comprises 15 residues. The whole variable domain, remainder taken from reference TRBV5-1 and TRBJ2-3, is KAGVTQTPRYLIKTRGQQVTLSCSPISGHRSVSWYQQTPGQGLQFLFEYFSETQRNKGNFPGRFSGRQFSNSRSEMNVSTLELGDSALYLCASSSHSGGTDTQYFGPGTRLTVL.

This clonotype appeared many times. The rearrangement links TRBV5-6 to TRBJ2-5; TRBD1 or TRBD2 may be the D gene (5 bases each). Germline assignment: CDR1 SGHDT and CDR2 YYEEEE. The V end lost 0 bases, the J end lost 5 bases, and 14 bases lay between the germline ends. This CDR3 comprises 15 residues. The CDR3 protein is CASSLDSAGTETQYF. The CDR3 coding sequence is TGTGCCAGCAGCTTGGATTCGGCAGGGACGGAGACCCAGTACTTC.

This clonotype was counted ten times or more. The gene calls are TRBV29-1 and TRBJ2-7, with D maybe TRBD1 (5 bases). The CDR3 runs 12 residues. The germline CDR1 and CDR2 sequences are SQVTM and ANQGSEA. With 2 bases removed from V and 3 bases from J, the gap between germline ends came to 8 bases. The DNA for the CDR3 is TGCAGCGTTGAAATAACAGGCTACGAGCAGTACTTC. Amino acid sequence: CSVEITGYEQYF.

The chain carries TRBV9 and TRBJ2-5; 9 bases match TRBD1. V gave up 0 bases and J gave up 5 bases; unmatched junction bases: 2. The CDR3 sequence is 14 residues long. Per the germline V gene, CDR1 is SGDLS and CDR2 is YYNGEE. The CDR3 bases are TGTGCCAGCAGCGTAGTTGACAGGGGGGAGACCCAGTACTTC. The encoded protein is CASSVVDRGETQYF.

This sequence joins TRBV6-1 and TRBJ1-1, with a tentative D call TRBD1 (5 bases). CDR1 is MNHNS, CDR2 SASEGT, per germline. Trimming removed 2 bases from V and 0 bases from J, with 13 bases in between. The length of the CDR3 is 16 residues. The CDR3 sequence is CASSEFGGTMNTEAFF. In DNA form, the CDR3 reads TGTGCCAGCAGTGAATTTGGGGGTACAATGAACACTGAAGCTTTCTTT.

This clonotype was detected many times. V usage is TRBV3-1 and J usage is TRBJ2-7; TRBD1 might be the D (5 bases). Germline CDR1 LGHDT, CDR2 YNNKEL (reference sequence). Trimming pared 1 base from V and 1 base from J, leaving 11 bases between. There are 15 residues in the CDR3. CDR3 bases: TGTGCCAGCAGCCAAGTGGCACAGGAGTCCTACGAGCAGTACTTC. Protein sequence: CASSQVAQESYEQYF.